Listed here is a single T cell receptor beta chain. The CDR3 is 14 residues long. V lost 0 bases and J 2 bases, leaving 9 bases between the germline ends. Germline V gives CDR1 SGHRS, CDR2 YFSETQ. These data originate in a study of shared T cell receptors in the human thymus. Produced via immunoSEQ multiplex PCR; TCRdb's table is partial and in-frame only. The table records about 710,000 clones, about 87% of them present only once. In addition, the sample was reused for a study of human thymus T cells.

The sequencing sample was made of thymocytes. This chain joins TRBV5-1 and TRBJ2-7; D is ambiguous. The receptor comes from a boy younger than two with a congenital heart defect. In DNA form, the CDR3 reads TGCGCCAGCAGCTTGGTCTGGCGGCCCTACGAGCAGTACTTC. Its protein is CASSLVWRPYEQYF.